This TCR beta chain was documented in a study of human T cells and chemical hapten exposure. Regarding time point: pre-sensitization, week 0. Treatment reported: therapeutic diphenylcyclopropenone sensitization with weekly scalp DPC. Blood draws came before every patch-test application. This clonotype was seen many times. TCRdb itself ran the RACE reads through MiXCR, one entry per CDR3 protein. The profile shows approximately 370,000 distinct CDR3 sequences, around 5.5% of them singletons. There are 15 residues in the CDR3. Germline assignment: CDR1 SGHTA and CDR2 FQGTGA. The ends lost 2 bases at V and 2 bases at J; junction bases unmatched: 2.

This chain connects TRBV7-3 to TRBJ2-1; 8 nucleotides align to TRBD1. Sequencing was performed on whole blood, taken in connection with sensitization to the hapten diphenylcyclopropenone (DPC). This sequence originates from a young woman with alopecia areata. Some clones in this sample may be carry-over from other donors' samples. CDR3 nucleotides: TGTGCCAGCAGCTTACAGGGGGCAACCTACAATGAGCAGTTCTTC. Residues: CASSLQGATYNEQFF.